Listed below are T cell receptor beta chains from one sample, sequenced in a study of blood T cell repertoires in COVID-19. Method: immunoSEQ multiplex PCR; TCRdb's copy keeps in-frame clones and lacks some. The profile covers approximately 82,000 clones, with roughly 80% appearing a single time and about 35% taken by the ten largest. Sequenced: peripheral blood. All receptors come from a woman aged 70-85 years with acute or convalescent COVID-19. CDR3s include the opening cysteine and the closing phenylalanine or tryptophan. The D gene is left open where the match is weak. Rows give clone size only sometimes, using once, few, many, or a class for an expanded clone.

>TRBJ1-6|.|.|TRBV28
TGTGCCAGCAGTTTAGGGGGGGCTGGCTATAATTCACCCCTCCACTTT
CASSLGGAGYNSPLHF
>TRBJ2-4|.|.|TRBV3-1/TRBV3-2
TGTGCCAGCAGCGGGGTTCAAGCAGGGGAAACTCACCTTAGCATTCAGTACTTC
CASSGVQAGETHLSIQYF
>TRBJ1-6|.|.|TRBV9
TGTGCCAGCAGCGTAGTCCCGGGTAATTCACCCCTCCACTTT
CASSVVPGNSPLHF
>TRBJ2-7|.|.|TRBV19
TGTGCCAGTAGTATTGCCCAGGGCTACGAGCAGTACTTC
CASSIAQGYEQYF
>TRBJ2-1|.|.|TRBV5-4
TGTGCCAGCAGCAATATGCAGGGGTACAATGAGCAGTTCTTC
CASSNMQGYNEQFF
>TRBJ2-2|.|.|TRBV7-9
TGTGCCAGCAGCTCGGACTACGCCGGGGAGCTGTTTTTT
CASSSDYAGELFF
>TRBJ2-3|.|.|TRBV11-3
TGTGCCAGCAGCACTGGTTACGGGAGAGACACAGATACGCAGTATTTT
CASSTGYGRDTDTQYF
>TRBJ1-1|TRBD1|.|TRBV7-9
TGTGCCACACCCGGGACAGGGGTGAGCACTGAAGCTTTCTTT
CATPGTGVSTEAFF
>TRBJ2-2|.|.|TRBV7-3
TGTGCCAGCAGCTCCTTGGGGAGCGGAGCGAACACCGGGGAGCTGTTTTTT
CASSSLGSGANTGELFF
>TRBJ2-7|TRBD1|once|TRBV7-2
TGTGCCAGCAGCCCGACAGGGGCGAACTACGAGCAGTACTTC
CASSPTGANYEQYF